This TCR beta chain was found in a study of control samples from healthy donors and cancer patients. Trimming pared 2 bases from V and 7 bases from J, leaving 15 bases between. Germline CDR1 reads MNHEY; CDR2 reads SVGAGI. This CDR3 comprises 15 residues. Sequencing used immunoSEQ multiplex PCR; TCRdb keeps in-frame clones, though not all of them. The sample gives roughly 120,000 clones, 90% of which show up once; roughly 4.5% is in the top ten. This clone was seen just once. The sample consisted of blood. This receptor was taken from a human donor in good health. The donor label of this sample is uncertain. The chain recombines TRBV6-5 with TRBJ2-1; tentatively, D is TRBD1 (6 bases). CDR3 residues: CASSYVSQGWNEQFF. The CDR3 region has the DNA TGTGCCAGCAGTTACGTCTCTCAGGGGTGGAATGAGCAGTTCTTC.